The following is a TCR beta chain sequence with its context. The target of this receptor is not known. Per-nucleotide qualities are absent, and no much larger clonotype sits a single base away. The sample is drawn from a study of blood T cell repertoires in COVID-19 (dated by TCRdb to the early 2020s). With respect to the entire study: Collaborator samples came from the United States, Italy and Spain and covered acute and convalescent phases of COVID-19. The prospective study material was composed of cDNA or gDNA derived from T cells, B-cell-depleted T cells, or PBMCs. Subjects who had been exposed to COVID-19, were actively infected with it, or had recovered from it provided the deeply sampled blood TCRbeta repertoires that made up the dataset. The repertoires were released in a freely available public database meant as a resource for research on the immune response to SARS-CoV-2. The samples were drawn from two sources: the first 160 participants of the ongoing ImmuneRACE study, and fewer than 1,500 subjects contributed by 6 global collaborators. Nearly every sample came with metadata listing a de-identified subject ID, COVID-19 status, age in years and sex. Where HLA class I and class II types were available, the types were taken from metadata supplied by the sample provider, not from assay-based typing.

The immunoSEQ Assay, a bias-controlled multiplex PCR, was used to amplify TCRbeta CDR3 regions from genomic DNA. The published analysis was carried out like this. The number of nucleated cells in each sample was estimated by amplification of reference gene primers within the assay. To quantify the absolute abundance of each unique TCRbeta CDR3 rearrangement, sequence reads were collapsed and filtered. For each sample, productive Simpson clonality was calculated by taking the square root of Simpson's diversity index across productive rearrangements. TCRdb limited this immuneACCESS table to in-frame rearrangements with V and J called. A share of clones is missing; checked studies link under half to unresolved V genes, and the rest is unexplained. That table is the source of V, J and clone size, and D and trimming were worked out from the DNA. For this sample the table gives fewer than 350,000 clones, of which approximately 91% were detected only once. The top ten clonotypes cover about 2% of the sample.

CDR1 and CDR2 (MNHEY, SMNVEV) derive from the germline V gene (reference sequence). Reading from cysteine to phenylalanine, the CDR3 counts 15 amino acids. Here the CDR3 DNA is all that survives: 45 bases in frame from base 1. The germline ends are 12 bases apart after V is trimmed by 0 bases and J by 4 bases. Here is what the overall study found, with its caveats: Clinical and demographic metadata were provided uncurated, with the amount varying by source and participant.

Enrolling through a virtual design, the prospective study's participants ranged in age from roughly 18 to 89 years and lived across roughly 24 United States geographic areas. To assign participants to cohorts, the prospective study relied on clinical history that participants themselves reported in a screening survey and a study questionnaire. Each participant in the prospective study had whole blood, serum and a nasopharyngeal or oropharyngeal swab collected by mobile phlebotomists. Prospective study participants could optionally give additional blood draws and questionnaires over an approximately two-month period. Before DNA extraction, blood samples from the prospective study were shipped at room temperature or frozen.

The chain uses TRBV27 and TRBJ1-1; TRBD1 could be the D gene, as 5 bases match. This receptor was taken from a woman aged 40 to 49 with acute COVID-19. The sequenced sample was PBMCs or T cells enriched from blood (not recorded which). The encoded CDR3 is CASSLSGRVGTEAFF. The DNA sequence is given as TGTGCCAGCAGTTTATCAGGCAGGGTAGGCACTGAAGCTTTCTTT.